The 14 T cell receptor beta chains presented below share a single source sample, sequenced in a study of T cells in Graves' hyperthyroidism and ophthalmopathy. TCR beta CDR3 sequences were amplified from RNA transcripts. The HTBI primer set drove a first-round RT-PCR of the TCR CDR3. TCRdb used MiXCR to reprocess the multiplex PCR reads, holding one entry per CDR3 protein. This sample has 33,000 or so distinct CDR3 sequences, with around half found just once. Sequencing was done on a sample of blood. Receptors originate from a woman in her forties or fifties with Graves' hyperthyroidism that later progressed to Graves' ophthalmopathy.

Here the CDR3 DNA reads TGTGCCATCAGTGAAGGGCTAGCGCGAGAGACCCAGTACTTC. It codes for CAISEGLARETQYF. The V gene is TRBV10-3, the J gene TRBJ2-5, with D maybe TRBD2 (6 bases). This CDR3 spans 14 amino acids. The ends were cut back, 3 bases at V and 4 bases at J, with 12 bases in the middle. Germline V CDR1 and CDR2: ENHRY, SYGVKD.

This clonotype was detected many times. This rearrangement joins TRBV7-9 to TRBJ2-7; perhaps D is TRBD1 or TRBD2 (5 bases each). CDR3 size: 19 residues. The V gene's germline CDR1 is SEHNR and CDR2 FQNEAQ (reference sequence). V gave up 5 bases and J gave up 3 bases, with 29 bases separating them. CDR3 sequence (DNA): TGTGCCAGCAGCCCCGACCTCCTCAAACTTCGCTGGGGGATCTACGAGCAGTACTTC. Protein product: CASSPDLLKLRWGIYEQYF.

This clonotype has at least ten counts. The rearrangement joins TRBV12-3 or TRBV12-4 to TRBJ2-7; TRBD2 matches at 8 bases. V gave up 5 bases and J gave up 3 bases; unmatched junction bases: 3. This CDR3 has 13 amino acids. The CDR3 spells CASSPSGSYEQYF. DNA for the CDR3: TGTGCCAGCAGTCCCAGCGGGAGCTACGAGCAGTACTTC.

Concerning this clonotype itself: One end of the junction varies from germline; a read error may be responsible. This chain links TRBV6-1 with TRBJ2-7, with 7 nucleotides matching TRBD2. The CDR3 extends over 14 amino acids. Germline lookup yields CDR1 MNHNS and CDR2 SASEGT. The CDR3 spells CASREAGRNYEQYF. DNA of the CDR3: TGTGCCAGCAGGGAAGCGGGACGGAACTACGAGCAGTACTTC.

The CDR3 loop reads CSVGQGTDEKLFF. DNA for the CDR3: TGCAGCGTTGGGCAGGGGACAGATGAAAAACTGTTTTTT. The chain links TRBV29-1 to TRBJ1-4; TRBD1 matches 7 bases. V dropped 4 bases and J dropped 6; count of bases not matched to a gene: 5. Germline values: CDR1 SQVTM, CDR2 ANQGSEA. The CDR3 is 13 amino acids.

To note about this clonotype: The junction does not match germline at one end; this may be a read error. This chain links TRBV20-1 with TRBJ2-2; D is uncertain. The germline V gene encodes CDR1 DFQATT and CDR2 SNEGSKA (reference sequence). The CDR3 has 14 residues. The CDR3 region has the DNA TGCAGTGCCGTAGACTGGCCGAACACCGAGGAGCTGTTTTTT. This encodes CSAVDWPNTEELFF.

The V and J genes are TRBV7-3 and TRBJ2-1; a weak D match, TRBD1 (6 bases). This CDR3 comprises 15 residues. CDR1 SGHTA and CDR2 FQGTGA come from the germline V gene. V gave up 5 bases and J gave up 3 bases, with 14 bases separating them. CDR3 in amino acids: CASSPRDKDYNEQFF. CDR3 nucleotides: TGTGCCAGCAGCCCCCGGGACAAGGACTACAATGAGCAGTTCTTC.

The chain joins TRBV20-1 to TRBJ1-1; 7 bases are shared with TRBD1. Germline V gives CDR1 DFQATT, CDR2 SNEGSKA (reference sequence). V shed 6 bases and J 2 bases; nucleotides not matched to a gene: 12. There are 15 residues in the CDR3. CDR3 amino acids: CSARYGTVGNTEAFF. The CDR3 nucleotides read TGCAGTGCCCGATATGGGACAGTTGGAAACACTGAAGCTTTCTTT.

This clonotype is categorized as medium-sized (0.01 to 0.1%). The chain uses TRBV7-3 and TRBJ2-7; D might be TRBD1 (6 bases). V was pared by 1 base and J by 3 bases, with 10 bases between. CDR3 size: 14 residues. Germline-derived CDR1 and CDR2 are SGHTA and FQGTGA. CDR3: CASSLNPGDYEQYF. CDR3 DNA sequence: TGTGCCAGCAGCTTAAACCCAGGGGACTACGAGCAGTACTTC.

This clonotype was picked up many times. The chain links TRBV4-1 to TRBJ1-3; D may be TRBD1 (5 bases). Trimming removed 8 bases at V and 0 bases at J, with 11 bases between. The CDR3 spans 14 residues. Germline CDR1 MGHRA, CDR2 YSYEKL. The CDR3 sequence: CASAAGSSGNTIYF. The CDR3 DNA is TGCGCCAGCGCTGCAGGGAGCTCTGGAAACACCATATATTTT.

This clonotype was counted ten times or more. The rearrangement joins TRBV7-2 to TRBJ1-1; TRBD1 is a possible D gene (5 bases). This CDR3 is 14 amino acids long. Trimming took off 3 bases at V and 1 base at J, with 9 bases between the two ends. The germline V gene encodes CDR1 SGHTA and CDR2 FQGNSA. The CDR3 region has the DNA TGTGCCAGCAGCTTTAACAGGCAGAACACTGAAGCTTTCTTT. The encoded protein is CASSFNRQNTEAFF. Based on the CDR3 plus reference TRBV7-2 and TRBJ1-1, the full variable domain is GAGVSQSPSNKVTEKGKDVELRCDPISGHTALYWYRQSLGQGLEFLIYFQGNSAPDKSGLPSDRFSAERTGGSVSTLTIQRTQQEDSAVYLCASSFNRQNTEAFFGQGTRLTVV.

As to this clonotype: A read error may produce the germline difference seen at one junction end. The V gene is TRBV13, the J gene TRBJ2-2; D is ambiguous. Germline V gene sequence: CDR1 PRHDT, CDR2 FYEKMQ (reference sequence). This CDR3 contains 14 residues. CDR3 sequence: CVSSLERELRELFF. CDR3 sequence (DNA): TGTGTCAGCAGCTTAGAGCGTGAGTTACGGGAGCTGTTTTTT.

This clonotype was seen at least ten times. J is TRBJ2-1 and V is TRBV19; 8 bases align to TRBD2. The CDR3 totals 15 residues. Germline V gene sequence: CDR1 LNHDA, CDR2 SQIVND (reference sequence). J lost 9 bases, V lost 6 bases, and 13 bases had no gene match. The CDR3, as DNA: TGTGCCAGTAGCCCGAGTAGCGGGGCATGGAGTGAGCAGTTCTTC. Its protein product is CASSPSSGAWSEQFF.

This chain joins TRBV29-1 and TRBJ1-2; tentative D call: TRBD1 (5 bases). Germline assignment: CDR1 SQVTM and CDR2 ANQGSEA. V was shortened by 6 bases and J by 12 bases, with 17 bases between the two germline ends. The CDR3 sequence is 11 residues long. CDR3 coding DNA: TGCAGCGTGAGCCAGGGCTCTGGAAACACCTTC. It translates to CSVSQGSGNTF.